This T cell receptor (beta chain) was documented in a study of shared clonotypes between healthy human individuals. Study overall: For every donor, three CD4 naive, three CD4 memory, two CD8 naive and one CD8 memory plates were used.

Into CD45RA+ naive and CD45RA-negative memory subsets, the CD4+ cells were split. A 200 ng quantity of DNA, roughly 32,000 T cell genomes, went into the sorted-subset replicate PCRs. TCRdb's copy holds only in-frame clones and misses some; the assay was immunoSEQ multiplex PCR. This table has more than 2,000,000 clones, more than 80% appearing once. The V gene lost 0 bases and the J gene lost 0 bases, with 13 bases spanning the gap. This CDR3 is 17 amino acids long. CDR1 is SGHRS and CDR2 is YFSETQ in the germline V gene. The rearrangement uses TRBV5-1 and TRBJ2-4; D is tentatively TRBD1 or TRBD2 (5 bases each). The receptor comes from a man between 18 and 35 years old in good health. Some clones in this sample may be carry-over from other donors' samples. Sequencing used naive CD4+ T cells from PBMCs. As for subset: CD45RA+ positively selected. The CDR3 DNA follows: TGCGCCAGCAGCTTGGCGGGACGTGAAGTAGCCAAAAACATTCAGTACTTC. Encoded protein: CASSLAGREVAKNIQYF.